The rows below give T cell receptor beta chains drawn from one sample of a study of CD8 T cells in Susac syndrome. TCRdb analysed the immunoSEQ multiplex PCR reads with MiXCR anew, one entry per CDR3 protein. The table records under 200,000 distinct CDR3 sequences, about 91% of them present only once. The sequencing sample was made of CD4+ T cells from PBMCs. The origin of the receptors is a human donor with Susac syndrome. Both conserved end residues are part of each CDR3. Each record gives: V gene, D gene, clone size, J gene, CDR3 protein, CDR3 DNA. A D gene is named only where the DNA matches it firmly. The size entry is marked missing in some rows and otherwise reads once, few, many or a size class.

v_gene: TRBV29-1
d_gene: NA
abundance: NA
j_gene: TRBJ2-7
CDR3aa: CSVGDFYEQYF
CDR3nt: TGCAGCGTGGGTGACTTCTACGAGCAGTACTTC

v_gene: TRBV6-1
d_gene: NA
abundance: NA
j_gene: TRBJ2-4
CDR3aa: CASSEAFPRLGAKNIQYF
CDR3nt: TGTGCCAGCAGTGAAGCGTTCCCCCGATTGGGGGCCAAAAACATTCAGTACTTC

v_gene: TRBV3-1
d_gene: NA
abundance: NA
j_gene: TRBJ1-1
CDR3aa: CASSRGRVGTEAFF
CDR3nt: TGTGCCAGCAGCCGGGGACGGGTGGGCACTGAAGCTTTCTTT

v_gene: TRBV18
d_gene: TRBD2
abundance: NA
j_gene: TRBJ2-7
CDR3aa: CASSPGEREVYEQYF
CDR3nt: TGTGCCAGCTCACCAGGGGAGCGGGAGGTTTACGAGCAGTACTTC

v_gene: TRBV7-9
d_gene: TRBD2
abundance: NA
j_gene: TRBJ2-7
CDR3aa: CASRGTSGSNEQYF
CDR3nt: TGTGCCAGCAGAGGGACTAGCGGGAGTAACGAGCAGTACTTC

v_gene: TRBV7-9
d_gene: NA
abundance: few
j_gene: TRBJ2-5
CDR3aa: CASSLRQVETQYF
CDR3nt: TGTGCCAGCAGCCTGCGACAGGTTGAGACCCAGTACTTC

v_gene: TRBV5-6
d_gene: TRBD1
abundance: NA
j_gene: TRBJ1-2
CDR3aa: CASSSGTGSLNYGYTF
CDR3nt: TGTGCCAGCAGCTCCGGGACAGGGTCCTTGAACTATGGCTACACCTTC

v_gene: TRBV6-5
d_gene: NA
abundance: few
j_gene: TRBJ2-2
CDR3aa: CASRVQGNTGELFF
CDR3nt: TGTGCCAGCAGAGTACAGGGTAACACCGGGGAGCTGTTTTTT

v_gene: TRBV18
d_gene: NA
abundance: NA
j_gene: TRBJ1-5
CDR3aa: CASSPDNQPQHF
CDR3nt: TGTGCCAGCTCACCGGACAATCAGCCCCAGCATTTT

v_gene: TRBV20-1
d_gene: NA
abundance: NA
j_gene: TRBJ2-3
CDR3aa: CSASAGTPDTQYF
CDR3nt: TGCAGTGCTTCCGCCGGGACTCCAGATACGCAGTATTTT

v_gene: TRBV25-1
d_gene: NA
abundance: NA
j_gene: TRBJ1-1
CDR3aa: CASSVWGNTEAFF
CDR3nt: TGTGCCAGCAGTGTGTGGGGGAACACTGAAGCTTTCTTT

v_gene: TRBV6-5
d_gene: TRBD2
abundance: NA
j_gene: TRBJ2-7
CDR3aa: CASRRGSSYEQYF
CDR3nt: TGTGCCAGCAGGCGGGGGAGCTCCTACGAGCAGTACTTC

v_gene: TRBV4-1
d_gene: NA
abundance: NA
j_gene: TRBJ1-1
CDR3aa: CASSQDPVSKRQRRAGLNTEAFF
CDR3nt: TGCGCCAGCAGCCAAGATCCCGTATCGAAAAGACAGCGCCGAGCGGGGTTGAACACTGAAGCTTTCTTT

v_gene: TRBV20-1
d_gene: TRBD2
abundance: NA
j_gene: TRBJ2-3
CDR3aa: CSARTSATLGTDTQYF
CDR3nt: TGCAGTGCTCGGACTAGCGCAACCCTCGGCACAGATACGCAGTATTTT

v_gene: TRBV10-3
d_gene: NA
abundance: NA
j_gene: TRBJ2-2
CDR3aa: CAISDLLTGNTGELFF
CDR3nt: TGTGCCATCAGTGACCTCCTGACAGGCAACACCGGGGAGCTGTTTTTT

v_gene: TRBV10-3
d_gene: NA
abundance: NA
j_gene: TRBJ2-2
CDR3aa: CAISQNSMNTGELFF
CDR3nt: TGTGCCATCAGCCAGAATTCTATGAACACCGGGGAGCTGTTTTTT

v_gene: TRBV5-4
d_gene: NA
abundance: NA
j_gene: TRBJ2-5
CDR3aa: CASRKAGVETQYF
CDR3nt: TGTGCCAGCAGGAAGGCCGGGGTGGAGACCCAGTACTTC

v_gene: TRBV5-8
d_gene: NA
abundance: NA
j_gene: TRBJ1-6
CDR3aa: CASSLGVSYNSPLHF
CDR3nt: TGTGCCAGCAGCTTGGGGGTCTCCTATAATTCACCCCTCCACTTT

v_gene: TRBV9
d_gene: NA
abundance: few
j_gene: TRBJ2-7
CDR3aa: CASSVATSSTEQYF
CDR3nt: TGTGCCAGCAGCGTAGCCACTAGCTCTACCGAGCAGTACTTC

v_gene: TRBV6-2/TRBV6-3
d_gene: NA
abundance: NA
j_gene: TRBJ1-6
CDR3aa: CASSYTSSYNSPLHF
CDR3nt: TGTGCCAGCAGTTACACGAGCTCCTATAATTCACCCCTCCACTTT

v_gene: TRBV3-1
d_gene: NA
abundance: NA
j_gene: TRBJ2-1
CDR3aa: CASSQDWEQFF
CDR3nt: TGTGCCAGCAGCCAAGACTGGGAGCAGTTCTTC

v_gene: TRBV28
d_gene: NA
abundance: NA
j_gene: TRBJ1-2
CDR3aa: CASLQGLGYTF
CDR3nt: TGTGCCAGCTTGCAGGGACTTGGCTACACCTTC

v_gene: TRBV9
d_gene: NA
abundance: NA
j_gene: TRBJ1-4
CDR3aa: CASSVLGGKSNATNEKLFF
CDR3nt: TGTGCCAGCAGCGTTTTGGGTGGGAAATCGAATGCAACTAATGAAAAACTGTTTTTT

v_gene: TRBV7-3
d_gene: TRBD1
abundance: NA
j_gene: TRBJ2-2
CDR3aa: CASSAQPGQGSGELFF
CDR3nt: TGTGCCAGCAGCGCCCAACCGGGACAGGGGTCCGGGGAGCTGTTTTTT

v_gene: TRBV29-1
d_gene: NA
abundance: NA
j_gene: TRBJ2-1
CDR3aa: CSVEETRSTYNEQFF
CDR3nt: TGCAGCGTTGAAGAGACGCGTTCCACATACAATGAGCAGTTCTTC

v_gene: TRBV7-9
d_gene: NA
abundance: NA
j_gene: TRBJ1-1
CDR3aa: CASSSPRVRNTEAFF
CDR3nt: TGTGCCAGCAGCTCCCCACGAGTAAGGAACACTGAAGCTTTCTTT

v_gene: TRBV12-3/TRBV12-4
d_gene: NA
abundance: NA
j_gene: TRBJ1-1
CDR3aa: CASSFGREGTFF
CDR3nt: TGTGCCAGCAGTTTTGGCAGGGAAGGAACTTTCTTT

v_gene: TRBV7-2
d_gene: TRBD1
abundance: NA
j_gene: TRBJ2-1
CDR3aa: CASSLTGGNEQFF
CDR3nt: TGTGCCAGCAGCTTAACAGGGGGCAATGAGCAGTTCTTC

v_gene: TRBV5-1
d_gene: TRBD2
abundance: once
j_gene: TRBJ2-3
CDR3aa: CASSLIQAGSDTQYF
CDR3nt: TGCGCCAGCAGCTTGATTCAAGCGGGGTCGGATACGCAGTATTTT

v_gene: TRBV20-1
d_gene: TRBD2
abundance: NA
j_gene: TRBJ2-3
CDR3aa: CSARDLAGDSTDTQYF
CDR3nt: TGCAGTGCTAGAGACTTAGCGGGAGATTCCACAGATACGCAGTATTTT

v_gene: TRBV5-1
d_gene: TRBD1
abundance: NA
j_gene: TRBJ2-1
CDR3aa: CASSLGGTGGAYNEQFF
CDR3nt: TGCGCCAGCAGCCTGGGGGGTACAGGGGGCGCTTACAATGAGCAGTTCTTC

v_gene: TRBV29-1
d_gene: NA
abundance: NA
j_gene: TRBJ1-1
CDR3aa: CSVGRELNTEAFF
CDR3nt: TGCAGCGTTGGTAGGGAACTGAACACTGAAGCTTTCTTT

v_gene: TRBV29-1
d_gene: TRBD2
abundance: NA
j_gene: TRBJ2-3
CDR3aa: CSASGITDTQYF
CDR3nt: TGCAGCGCTAGCGGTATCACAGATACGCAGTATTTT

v_gene: TRBV28
d_gene: TRBD1
abundance: NA
j_gene: TRBJ1-2
CDR3aa: CASSSTLGTGLNYGYTF
CDR3nt: TGTGCCAGCAGTTCGACCCTCGGGACAGGACTTAACTATGGCTACACCTTC

v_gene: TRBV6-1
d_gene: NA
abundance: NA
j_gene: TRBJ1-5
CDR3aa: CASSEGAGAGNQPQHF
CDR3nt: TGTGCCAGCAGTGAAGGGGCAGGGGCGGGCAATCAGCCCCAGCATTTT

v_gene: TRBV20-1
d_gene: NA
abundance: NA
j_gene: TRBJ2-1
CDR3aa: CSAMEPGKQFF
CDR3nt: TGCAGTGCTATGGAGCCCGGCAAGCAGTTCTTC

v_gene: TRBV7-3
d_gene: TRBD1
abundance: NA
j_gene: TRBJ2-1
CDR3aa: CASSSTGQGANEQFF
CDR3nt: TGTGCCAGCAGCTCCACGGGACAGGGGGCCAATGAGCAGTTCTTC